These 17 T cell receptor beta chains were all obtained from the same sample, sequenced in a study of cytomegalovirus exposure and HLA in healthy donors. The PCR employed 60 Vbeta primers together with 13 Jbeta primers. Only in-frame clones appear in the TCRdb table, and some are missing; sequencing was by immunoSEQ multiplex PCR. Of about 160,000 clones listed, roughly 76% are singletons. Sequencing input: PBMCs. These receptors came from a man in his 60s in good health and CMV-seronegative.

The chain recombines TRBV28 with TRBJ2-3; 10 nucleotides agree with TRBD2. Germline lookup yields CDR1 MDHEN and CDR2 SYDVKM. V lost 1 base and J lost 7; bases outside the gene matches: 8. The CDR3 runs 16 residues. CDR3 sequence reads: CASSLSLAGAGNTQYF. Here the CDR3 DNA reads TGTGCCAGCAGTTTATCCCTAGCGGGGGCGGGGAATACGCAGTATTTT.

The V gene is TRBV11-2, the J gene TRBJ2-7; 13 nucleotides line up with TRBD2. The CDR3 runs to 16 residues. Germline CDR1 reads SGHAT; CDR2 reads FQNNGV. Trimming took 6 bases from V and 3 from J; bases not matched to a gene: 8. The CDR3 region has the DNA TGTGCCAGCAGTCCAGGGACTAGCGGGAACCTCTACGAGCAGTACTTC. Translated, it gives CASSPGTSGNLYEQYF.

This clone has only a few counts. The chain employs TRBV7-2 and TRBJ2-2; 10 bases are shared with TRBD2. There are 18 residues in the CDR3. In germline, CDR1 is SGHTA, CDR2 FQGNSA. The trim removed 2 bases at V and 0 bases at J, leaving 6 bases unmatched. The CDR3 nucleotides read TGTGCCAGCAGCTTAAGACTAGCGGGCGCCACGAACACCGGGGAGCTGTTTTTT. Protein product: CASSLRLAGATNTGELFF.

The genes are TRBV29-1 and TRBJ2-2; D remains ambiguous. The CDR3 sequence is 12 residues long. V was trimmed by 3 bases and J by 1 base, leaving 3 bases between them. Germline loops: CDR1 SQVTM, CDR2 ANQGSEA. CDR3 sequence (DNA): TGCAGCGTTGACGTGAACACCGGGGAGCTGTTTTTT. Its protein product is CSVDVNTGELFF.

The chain uses TRBV5-7 and TRBJ2-7, with 10 bases aligning to TRBD1. TRBV5-7 is assigned to the ORF class and has an uncertain function. The CDR3 is 19 amino acids. The junction had 19 bases not matched to a gene; V was cut back by 4 bases and J by 3 bases. The CDR3 loop reads CASSPLETRAGTGDYEQYF. The CDR3 DNA sequence: TGTGCCAGCAGCCCTCTCGAGACTCGAGCCGGGACAGGGGACTACGAGCAGTACTTC.

The rearrangement links TRBV10-3 to TRBJ1-3; 10 nucleotides match TRBD1. The germline V gene has CDR1 ENHRY and CDR2 SYGVKD. The J segment lost 4 bases and the V segment lost 6 bases, leaving 3 bases of the junction unmatched. The CDR3 loop spans 14 amino acids. CDR3 loop: CAIRPGQGGNTIYF. The CDR3, as DNA: TGTGCCATCAGGCCGGGACAGGGGGGAAACACCATATATTTT.

The genes are TRBV7-8 and TRBJ1-1; D not certain. The CDR3 covers 14 residues. The germline V gene encodes CDR1 SGHVS and CDR2 FQNEAQ. V lost 3 bases and J lost 4, with 12 bases in between. The CDR3 sequence: CASSFFWAGTEAFF. CDR3 coding DNA: TGTGCCAGCAGCTTTTTTTGGGCGGGCACTGAAGCTTTCTTT.

V and J are TRBV6-6 and TRBJ2-1; D gene ambiguous. In germline, CDR1 is MNHNY, CDR2 SVGAGI (reference sequence). The V and J ends lost 5 bases and 7 bases respectively, with 18 bases between them. The CDR3 extends over 15 amino acids. The CDR3 reads CASSKLGDGDNEQFF. In DNA, the CDR3 is TGTGCCAGCAGTAAACTTGGAGACGGCGATAATGAGCAGTTCTTC.

CDR3 nucleotides: TGTGCCAGCAGCTTAAGGGAGGGGGGTAGAGGTGGCTACACCTTC. As protein: CASSLREGGRGGYTF. The gene calls are TRBV7-2 and TRBJ1-2, with D tentatively TRBD1 (6 bases). The CDR3 consists of 15 residues. The germline CDR1 and CDR2 sequences are SGHTA and FQGNSA. Trimming removed 2 bases from V and 7 bases from J, with 17 bases in between.

The CDR3: CSVDRGPPETQYF. The CDR3, as DNA: TGCAGCGTTGACAGGGGCCCCCCGGAGACCCAGTACTTC. V is TRBV29-1 and J is TRBJ2-5; D is possibly TRBD1 (6 bases). The CDR3 contains 13 residues. V gave up 3 bases and J gave up 5 bases, with 13 bases separating them. Germline values: CDR1 SQVTM, CDR2 ANQGSEA.

The rearrangement uses TRBV5-1 and TRBJ2-2, with a possible D match to TRBD2 (6 bases). From germline, CDR1 is SGHRS and CDR2 YFSETQ. The CDR3 runs to 15 residues. The V end was cut by 4 bases, the J end by 2 bases, with 12 bases between. CDR3 sequence reads: CASSPGLINTGELFF. The CDR3 DNA reads TGCGCCAGCAGCCCGGGACTGATTAACACCGGGGAGCTGTTTTTT.

The V call is TRBV30, the J call TRBJ2-2; TRBD1 is a possible D gene (6 bases). Trimming took 2 bases from V and 2 from J, leaving 12 bases between them. This CDR3 contains 15 residues. Germline V gene sequence: CDR1 GTSNPN, CDR2 SVGIG (reference sequence). The CDR3 DNA reads TGTGCCTGGAGTATCATACAGGGAAACACCGGGGAGCTGTTTTTT. Protein sequence: CAWSIIQGNTGELFF.

V usage is TRBV11-2 and J usage is TRBJ2-5, with 12 bases fitting TRBD1. Trimming at V came to 4 bases and at J to 5 bases, leaving 8 bases not matched to a gene. The germline V gene has CDR1 SGHAT and CDR2 FQNNGV. There are 16 residues in the CDR3. This chain's CDR3 is CASSSTGTGGRETQYF. The CDR3 DNA reads TGTGCCAGCAGCTCCACGGGGACAGGGGGCAGGGAGACCCAGTACTTC.

This sequence joins TRBV28 and TRBJ2-1, with D unclear. Germline V gene sequence: CDR1 MDHEN, CDR2 SYDVKM. CDR3 length: 16 residues. V was trimmed by 5 bases and J by 1 base, leaving 15 bases between them. In DNA form, the CDR3 reads TGTGCCAGCAGTAAAGGCCGGAGTAGATCCTACAATGAGCAGTTCTTC. It encodes CASSKGRSRSYNEQFF.

The chain uses TRBV5-4 and TRBJ2-5; TRBD2 agrees at 11 bases. The CDR3 consists of 16 residues. The germline V gene has CDR1 SGHNT and CDR2 YYREEE (reference sequence). The ends lost 4 bases at V and 5 bases at J; junction bases unmatched: 10. The CDR3 DNA follows: TGTGCCAGCAGCCCCCTAGCGGGGGGCCCTCGGGAGACCCAGTACTTC. Protein sequence: CASSPLAGGPRETQYF. Drawing the rest from reference TRBV5-4 and TRBJ2-5, the complete variable domain is ETGVTQSPTHLIKTRGQQVTLRCSSQSGHNTVSWYQQALGQGPQFIFQYYREEENGRGNFPPRFSGLQFPNYSSELNVNALELDDSALYLCASSPLAGGPRETQYFGPGTRLLVL.

The genes are TRBV5-4 and TRBJ1-6; 8 bases map to TRBD1. V shed 4 bases and J 10 bases; nucleotides not matched to a gene: 7. CDR3 length: 14 residues. CDR1 SGHNT and CDR2 YYREEE come from the germline V gene (reference sequence). CDR3 region: CASSNGQGGSPLHF. The CDR3 bases are TGTGCCAGCAGCAACGGACAGGGCGGCTCACCCCTCCACTTT.

The chain couples TRBV27 to TRBJ1-6, with D perhaps matching TRBD1 (6 bases). The CDR3 runs to 15 residues. The germline V gene encodes CDR1 MNHEY and CDR2 SMNVEV (reference sequence). Deletions cut 6 bases from V and 5 bases from J, with 14 bases between. CDR3 nucleotides: TGTGCCAGCAGCTGGAGACAGGCGAATAATTCACCCCTCCACTTT. Its translation: CASSWRQANNSPLHF.